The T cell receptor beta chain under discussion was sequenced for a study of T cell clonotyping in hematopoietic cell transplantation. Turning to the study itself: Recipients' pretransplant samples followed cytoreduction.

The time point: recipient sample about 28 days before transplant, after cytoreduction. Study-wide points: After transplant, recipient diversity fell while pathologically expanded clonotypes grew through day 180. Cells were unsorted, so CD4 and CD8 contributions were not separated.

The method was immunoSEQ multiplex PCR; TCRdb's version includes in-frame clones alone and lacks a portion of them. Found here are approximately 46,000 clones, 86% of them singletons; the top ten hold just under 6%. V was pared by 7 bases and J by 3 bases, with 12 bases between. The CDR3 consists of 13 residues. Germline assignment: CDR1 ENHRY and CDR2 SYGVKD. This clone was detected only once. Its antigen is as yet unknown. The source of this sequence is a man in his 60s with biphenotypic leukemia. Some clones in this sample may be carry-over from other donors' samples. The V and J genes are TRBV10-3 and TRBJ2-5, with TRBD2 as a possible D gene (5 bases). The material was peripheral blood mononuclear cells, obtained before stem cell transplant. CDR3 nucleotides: TGTGCCATCAAGTTTAGTAGCGAAGAGACCCAGTACTTC. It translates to CAIKFSSEETQYF.